The rows below give T cell receptor beta chains drawn from one sample of a study of cytomegalovirus exposure and HLA in healthy donors. Method: immunoSEQ multiplex PCR; TCRdb's copy keeps in-frame clones and lacks some. This table has about 120,000 clones, 80% to 85% appearing once. The sample was PBMCs. All receptors come from a woman aged 25 to 39 in good health and CMV-seronegative. The CDR3 runs from the conserved cysteine through the conserved F or W. A D gene is named only where the DNA matches it firmly.

j_call v_call d_call cdr3_aa
TRBJ2-7 TRBV18 TRBD1 CASSPGQTYEQYF
TRBJ1-4 TRBV6-1 TRBD1 CASTKTGVTNEKLFF
TRBJ1-2 TRBV6-1 - CASSSQPNYGYTF
TRBJ2-3 TRBV7-8 - CASSWQGYTDTQYF
TRBJ1-1 TRBV10-2 - CASSEPGMNTEAFF
TRBJ1-4 TRBV4-3 - CASSQFQGNEKLFF
TRBJ2-1 TRBV19 TRBD2 CASSLLSGRRNEQFF
TRBJ2-7 TRBV15 TRBD2 CATRLAGDREQYF
TRBJ2-3 TRBV6-5 - CASSYELDTDTQYF
TRBJ2-1 TRBV5-6 TRBD2 CASSLLAGEVFF
TRBJ2-7 TRBV6-1 - CASSDRGLSYEQYF
TRBJ2-1 TRBV16 TRBD2 CASSQFGAGVSYNEQFF
TRBJ2-5 TRBV7-9 - CASSLSGFKYF
TRBJ1-1 TRBV6-5 - CASSYSSAGTNTEAFF
TRBJ2-5 TRBV19 TRBD2 CASSIAGGTQYF
TRBJ2-3 TRBV27 - CASGFNGDTQYF
TRBJ1-4 TRBV28 TRBD1 CASMKTSAGTDGEKLFF
TRBJ2-2 TRBV7-7 - CASSLGLRAAGELFF
TRBJ1-2 TRBV4-1 - CASSQERSISYTF
TRBJ1-5 TRBV19 - CASSIPGAQPQHF
TRBJ1-1 TRBV6-5 - CASSYDRTEPEAFF
TRBJ2-7 TRBV15 - CATSRGTGTNYEQYF
TRBJ2-3 TRBV7-6 TRBD2 CASSTGTSGPSPADTQYF
TRBJ1-3 TRBV27 TRBD1 CANNRGWGNTIYF
TRBJ2-7 TRBV18 - CASRVVSAEQYF
TRBJ2-7 TRBV28 - CASTLIGGPGEQYF
TRBJ2-2 TRBV5-1 TRBD2 CASSFGLAGVGNTGELFF
TRBJ2-3 TRBV7-9 - CSSRGADTQYF
TRBJ2-7 TRBV19 TRBD1 CASSPTGGTYEQYF
TRBJ2-1 TRBV7-2 TRBD2 CASSAHTSGIVNEQFF
TRBJ2-1 TRBV14 TRBD2 CASSQALAGAYNEQFF
TRBJ2-1 TRBV21-1 - CASSKRLAGYNEQFF
TRBJ2-7 TRBV7-8 TRBD2 CASSLGALAASYEQYF
TRBJ2-4 TRBV7-2 - CASSPQGRALAKNIQYF
TRBJ2-7 TRBV28 TRBD1 CASRTGQGSVEQYF
TRBJ1-2 TRBV27 TRBD1 CASSARGAHYGYTF
TRBJ1-2 TRBV27 TRBD1 CASSLSRGQDGYTF
TRBJ2-1 TRBV11-2 TRBD2 CASSYSGSQYNEQFF
TRBJ2-1 TRBV6-1 TRBD2 CASSELPAGGSSYNEQFF
TRBJ1-1 TRBV19 - CASSMLSKGTPGEAFF
TRBJ2-3 TRBV5-1 - CASSFTFTDTQYF
TRBJ2-7 TRBV7-9 - CASSLDLTGIPYEQYF
TRBJ2-4 TRBV27 - CASSLSLVAKNIQYF
TRBJ1-5 TRBV15 - CATSRGRRAGFGNQPQHF
TRBJ2-7 TRBV7-3 - CASSVGGNSYEQYF
- TRBV6-1 - CASSPRRISYEQYF
TRBJ2-3 TRBV11-3 - CASSLEGAISDTQYF
TRBJ1-4 TRBV27 TRBD1 CASSLSDRGNEKLFF
TRBJ1-2 TRBV28 - CASSQNPGLSFAGYGYTF
TRBJ1-1 TRBV15 - CATGLGPGRGTEAFF
TRBJ2-1 TRBV6-4 TRBD2 CASSEHTSGRGNEQFF